Included here is one T cell receptor beta chain sequence, with context. This receptor's antigen is unknown. The germline V gene encodes CDR1 GTSNPN and CDR2 SVGIG (reference sequence). V sheds 1 base and J sheds 9 bases, leaving 13 bases between their ends. The cysteine opens and the phenylalanine closes a CDR3 of 13 amino acids. The retained sequence is limited to the CDR3, 39 bases, with the frame set at the first base. The data were obtained in a study of cytomegalovirus exposure and HLA in healthy donors (dated by TCRdb to about 2017). About the full investigation: An earlier analysis of a few hundred of the donors reported over 250 Gb of sequence data and approximately 120 million unique TCR beta sequences obtained from about 170 million T cells. Of the approximately 400 genotyped donors, 75% to 85% were placed in the genetic ancestry cluster associated with self-reported Caucasian donors. Donor age, sex, ethnicity and CMV serostatus were compiled alongside the repertoire data. To decide whether each TCR beta V gene segment behaved as functional or pseudogenic, an earlier analysis of some 600 of the donors relied on high-throughput TCR beta sequencing. Because of strong linkage in the cohort, five DR-DQ haplotypes were treated as single units for association and clustering. The study aimed to test whether signatures of past pathogen exposure could be identified by cataloging public T cell receptors. Both class I and class II loci were covered by HLA typing, at four-digit resolution. About 280 gigabases of sequencing data and around 80 million unique TCR sequences made up an early release that covered several hundred HLA-typed donors. Typing coverage differed by locus: A, B, C, DRB1 and DQB1 were typed in roughly 629-640 donors, DQA1 in 522, DPA1 in over 600, and DPB1 in just under 480. Among some 400 genotyped donors of the cohort, an average of approximately 240,000 unique TCR beta nucleotide sequences was sequenced per donor, of which 15% to 20% were non-productive. A later analysis re-analyzed previously published TCR beta repertoires from 600 to 850 donors and added high-resolution HLA genotyping to study TCR occurrence patterns. The study used immunosequencing to profile the T cell repertoires of hundreds of subjects and linked those repertoires to cytomegalovirus serostatus. All discovery cohort repertoires had been generated on a single sequencing platform. Along with the roughly 700-subject first cohort, a separate validation cohort of roughly 110 different subjects was used. Genome-wide SNP genotypes for about three fifths of the roughly 670 donors were used in a later genetic analysis, which treated that subset as a discovery cohort. To predict cytomegalovirus infection status, the study combined high-throughput TCR immunosequencing, statistical association of individual TCRs with disease status, and machine learning. The later analysis used no new phenotypic data to find candidate immune exposures, relying instead on TCR beta sequences and their occurrence across donors. What the research found in general, with its limitations: In a later genetic analysis, fewer N-insertions in productive TCRs were reported among donors in an Asian-associated ancestry cluster than the approximately 710-donor mean. A later analysis found that most CMV-associated TCR beta chains appeared HLA-restricted, with HLA associations seemingly driven largely by CMV exposure. CMV serostatus was the only immune exposure information available for the cohort. Several of the top co-occurrence clusters appeared to be linked to parvovirus B19, influenza, CMV and Epstein-Barr virus, according to a later analysis. Linkage disequilibrium might explain the correlated functional status among segregating V segments, but an unknown experimental factor could not be excluded. At a false discovery rate of 0.05, a later analysis linked some 17,000 TCR beta sequences to specific HLA alleles. V-gene and J-gene trimming of TCR beta chains was associated with a missense DCLRE1C variant in a later genetic analysis, and the association was replicated in an independent cohort. HLA typing was unavailable for some donors at each locus, so association tests used only the typed subset. The earlier analysis of fewer than 750 of the donors excluded seventeen rarely observed V segments, including chromosome 9 orphons, because counts were too low. It was suggested by the authors that the approach could potentially be generalized to other disease states and immunological phenotypes. Presence/absence analyses assumed roughly uniform sequencing depth across donors, an assumption that may not hold. When HLA alleles, especially DR and DQ, strongly co-occurred, TCR associations were difficult to assign to individual alleles. Three of the identified cytomegalovirus-associated TCR beta chains were confirmed in vitro to be specific for cytomegalovirus antigens. Only TCR beta chains were sequenced in this cohort, and the absence of alpha or paired-chain data limited detectable features. A later analysis found that TCR association rates varied across HLA loci, with DRB1 alleles showing the most associated TCRs and HLA-C alleles the fewest. In an earlier analysis of 587 of the donors, most TCR beta V segments appeared in productive rearrangements about 87% or about 30% of the time, broadly matching IMGT annotations. Most TCR sequences were observed very rarely across donors, whereas some public TCRs were present in many individuals. The classifier was reported to diagnose cytomegalovirus status with high specificity and sensitivity in both the original and validation cohorts. A further reported finding was that TCR beta sequences accurately predicted the HLA-A and HLA-B alleles for most subjects in the first cohort. Some IMGT-functional V segments, including TRBV6-2 and TRBV6-3, could not be distinguished by the 87-base-pair reads and were therefore excluded. A total of fewer than 200 TCR beta chains were listed by the study as associated with cytomegalovirus. In a later analysis, HLA-associated TCR beta chains showed more clonal expansion and lower generation probabilities than non-associated chains that were equally common. A group of highly shared sequence variants was considered likely to be a technical artifact of the sequencing pipeline.

In total, approximately 610 healthy bone marrow donors made up the cohort. Cohort members were all nominally healthy when sampled, although unrecorded immune exposures were likely present. The donor was CMV seropositive and belonged to the group of 250 to 350 seropositive cohort members. A peripheral blood sample was provided by each donor, and peripheral blood mononuclear cells were used for TCR beta sequencing. The Qiagen DNeasy Blood Extraction Kit was used to extract genomic DNA from the blood cell samples. Libraries were prepared through the immunoSEQ multiplex PCR assay. For the multiplex PCR, a mixture combining 60 forward primers for TCR Vbeta segments and 13 reverse primers for TCR Jbeta segments was used. The CDR3 region of rearranged TCR beta genes was amplified from genomic DNA with a multiplex PCR assay. The Illumina HiSeq System was used to sequence the amplified TCR beta libraries as 87-base-pair reads. The authors' pipeline ran thus. In a later analysis, 80 million or so unique TCR beta chains were counted across the approximately 620 repertoires, and approximately 11 million of these chains were shared by at least two donors. Raw reads were error-corrected and collapsed into unique sequences by a nearest-neighbor algorithm in which closely related sequences were merged to remove PCR and sequencing errors. Alignment of CDR3 sequences to IMGT reference sequences was used to assign V, D and J gene segments. Each retained sequence needed at least a six-nucleotide match to both a V gene segment and a J gene segment. A rearrangement was called productive if the CDR3 had no stop codons and remained in frame with V and J, and every other rearrangement was called non-productive. Following IMGT convention, CDR3 was defined as the stretch from the second conserved V-encoded cysteine up to the conserved J-encoded phenylalanine. The earlier analysis of about 640 of the donors excluded any sequence lacking an unambiguous match to a single V gene segment. In an earlier analysis of roughly 600 of the donors, a V segment was called functional when productive rearrangements were above 56.7%, and segregating when the standard deviation between donors exceeded 5%. A statistical classification framework was built to diagnose cytomegalovirus status from the catalog of TCR beta chain sequences. In a later analysis, TCR nucleotide sequences were compared against IMGT/GENE-DB human TR gene sequences so that V and J genes could be assigned. Using the TCRdist pipeline, a later analysis assigned CDR3 sequences along with most-parsimonious VDJ recombination scenarios. In a later analysis, each TCR beta chain was defined by its CDR3 amino acid sequence together with its V-gene family, and reads lacking a unique V-gene family were excluded. As a way to deal with suspected cross-contamination and a sequencing artifact, a later analysis dropped 640 or so nucleotide sequences that were highly shared and had low generation probability. In a later analysis, a clonal expansion index was calculated for each public chain from normalized within-repertoire ranks of inferred template counts. Generation probabilities in a later analysis came from a VDJ recombination model fitted to out-of-frame rearrangements, and those results were checked against IGoR. A later analysis scored TCR-TCR, TCR-HLA and TCR-CMV co-occurrence with hypergeometric tests, applying a repertoire-size bias correction to TCR pairs. To estimate false discovery rates, a later analysis permuted the HLA or CMV assignments 20 times. In a later analysis, co-occurring TCRs were grouped using DBSCAN, with TCRdist sequence similarity added in when clustering inside HLA-allele-positive subsets. For co-occurrence clustering, repertoires with fewer than 30,000 or more than 120,000 public chains were excluded, along with 5 or 6 repertoires with anomalous nucleotide sharing. TCRdb provides this immuneACCESS table in a form limited to in-frame rearrangements. Some clones are lacking; in checked studies, under half of them reflect an unresolved V gene, and why the rest are absent is not known. V and J calls plus clone size are reproduced from that table; the DNA served to infer D and trimming. The table of this sample itemizes around 58,000 clones. The ten largest account for approximately 8.9% of the sample.

The chain is assembled from TRBV30 and TRBJ2-1, with TRBD2 tentatively as D gene (6 bases match). Sequencing was done on a sample of PBMCs. The source is a man aged 45-65 years in good health and CMV-seropositive. The nucleotide sequence reads TGTGCCTGGAGTGGGCGTTGGGGGGTTGAGCAGTTCTTC. It specifies CAWSGRWGVEQFF.